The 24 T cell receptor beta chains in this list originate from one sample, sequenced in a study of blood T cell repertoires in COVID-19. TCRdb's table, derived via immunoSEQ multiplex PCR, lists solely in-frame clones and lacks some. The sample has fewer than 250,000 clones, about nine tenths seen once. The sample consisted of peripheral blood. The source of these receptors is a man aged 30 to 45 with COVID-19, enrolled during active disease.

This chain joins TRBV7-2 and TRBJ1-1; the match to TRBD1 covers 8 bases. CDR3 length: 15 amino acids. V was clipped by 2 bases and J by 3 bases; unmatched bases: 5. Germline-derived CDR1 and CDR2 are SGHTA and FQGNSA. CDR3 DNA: TGTGCCAGCAGCTTATGGCAGGGGGCGGACACTGAAGCTTTCTTT. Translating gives CASSLWQGADTEAFF.

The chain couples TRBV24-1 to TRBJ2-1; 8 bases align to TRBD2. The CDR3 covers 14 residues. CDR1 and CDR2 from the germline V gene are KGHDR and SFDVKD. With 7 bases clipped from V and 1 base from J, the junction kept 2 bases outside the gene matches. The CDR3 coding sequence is TGTGCCACCAGCCGGGGGGGGTCCTACAATGAGCAGTTCTTC. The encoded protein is CATSRGGSYNEQFF.

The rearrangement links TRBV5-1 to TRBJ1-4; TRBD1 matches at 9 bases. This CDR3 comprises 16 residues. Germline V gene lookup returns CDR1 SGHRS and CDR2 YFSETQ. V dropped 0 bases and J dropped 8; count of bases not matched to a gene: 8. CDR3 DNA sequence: TGCGCCAGCAGCTTGGAGGGACAGGGCAGGACAGAAAAACTGTTTTTT. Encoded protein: CASSLEGQGRTEKLFF. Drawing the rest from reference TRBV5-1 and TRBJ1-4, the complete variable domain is KAGVTQTPRYLIKTRGQQVTLSCSPISGHRSVSWYQQTPGQGLQFLFEYFSETQRNKGNFPGRFSGRQFSNSRSEMNVSTLELGDSALYLCASSLEGQGRTEKLFFGSGTQLSVL.

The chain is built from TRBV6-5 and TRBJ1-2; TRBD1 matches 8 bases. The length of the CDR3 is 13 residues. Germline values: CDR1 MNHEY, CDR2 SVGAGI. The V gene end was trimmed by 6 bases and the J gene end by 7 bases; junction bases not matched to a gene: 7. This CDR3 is CASRDRGFGGYTF. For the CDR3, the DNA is TGTGCCAGCAGAGACAGGGGTTTTGGTGGCTACACCTTC.

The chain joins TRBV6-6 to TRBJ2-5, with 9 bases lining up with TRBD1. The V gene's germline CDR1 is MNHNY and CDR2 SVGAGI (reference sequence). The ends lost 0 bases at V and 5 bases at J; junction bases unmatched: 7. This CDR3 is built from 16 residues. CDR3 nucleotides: TGTGCCAGCAGTTACTCGCAACAGGGGGCATCGGAGACCCAGTACTTC. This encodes CASSYSQQGASETQYF.

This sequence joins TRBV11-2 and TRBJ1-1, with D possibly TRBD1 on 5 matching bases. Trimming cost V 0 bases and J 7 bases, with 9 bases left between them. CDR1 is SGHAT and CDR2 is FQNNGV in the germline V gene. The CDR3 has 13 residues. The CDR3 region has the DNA TGTGCCAGCAGCTTAGATGGTACAGGTGAAGCTTTCTTT. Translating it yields CASSLDGTGEAFF.

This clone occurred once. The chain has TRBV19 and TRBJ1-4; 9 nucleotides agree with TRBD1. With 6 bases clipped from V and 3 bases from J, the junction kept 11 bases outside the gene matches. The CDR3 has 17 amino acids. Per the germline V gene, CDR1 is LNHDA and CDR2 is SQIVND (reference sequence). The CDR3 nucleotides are TGTGCCAGTAGGGCCGGGACAGGGTCCCCGGCTAATGAAAAACTGTTTTTT. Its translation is CASRAGTGSPANEKLFF.

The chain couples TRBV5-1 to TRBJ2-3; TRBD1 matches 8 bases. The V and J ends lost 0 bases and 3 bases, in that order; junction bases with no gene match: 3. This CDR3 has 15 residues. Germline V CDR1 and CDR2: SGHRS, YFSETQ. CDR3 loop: CASSLDRGITDTQYF. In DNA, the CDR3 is TGCGCCAGCAGCTTGGACAGGGGGATAACAGATACGCAGTATTTT.

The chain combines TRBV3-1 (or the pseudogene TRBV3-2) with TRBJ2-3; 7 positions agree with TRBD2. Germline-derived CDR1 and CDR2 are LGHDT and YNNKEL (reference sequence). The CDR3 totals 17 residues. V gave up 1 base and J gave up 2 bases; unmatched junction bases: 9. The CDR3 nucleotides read TGTGCCAGCAGCCAAGGGTGGGGCGGGGGTCTCACAGATACGCAGTATTTT. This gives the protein CASSQGWGGGLTDTQYF.

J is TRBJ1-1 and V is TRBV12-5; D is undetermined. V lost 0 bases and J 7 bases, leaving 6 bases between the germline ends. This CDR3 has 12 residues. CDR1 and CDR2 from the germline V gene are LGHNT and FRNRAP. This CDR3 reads CASGLVTNEAFF. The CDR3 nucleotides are TGTGCTAGTGGTTTGGTAACTAATGAAGCTTTCTTT.

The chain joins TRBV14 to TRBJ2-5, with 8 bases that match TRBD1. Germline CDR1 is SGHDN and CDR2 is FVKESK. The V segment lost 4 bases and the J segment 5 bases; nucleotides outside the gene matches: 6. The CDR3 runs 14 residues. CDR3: CASSLRTGGETQYF. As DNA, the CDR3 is TGTGCCAGCAGCCTCCGAACAGGGGGTGAGACCCAGTACTTC. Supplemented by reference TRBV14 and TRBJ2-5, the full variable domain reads EAGVTQFPSHSVIEKGQTVTLRCDPISGHDNLYWYRRVMGKEIKFLLHFVKESKQDESGMPNNRFLAERTGGTYSTLKVQPAELEDSGVYFCASSLRTGGETQYFGPGTRLLVL.

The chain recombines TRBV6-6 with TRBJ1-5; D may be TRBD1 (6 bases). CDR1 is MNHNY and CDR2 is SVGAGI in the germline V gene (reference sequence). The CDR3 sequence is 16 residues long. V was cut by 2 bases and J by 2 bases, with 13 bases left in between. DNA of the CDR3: TGTGCCAGCAGTTACGGGCGGGGGCTCGGCAATCAGCCCCAGCATTTT. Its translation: CASSYGRGLGNQPQHF.

This CDR3 is CASSDRDRLAKNIQYF. The CDR3 region has the DNA TGTGCCAGCAGTGACCGGGACAGGCTGGCCAAAAACATTCAGTACTTC. This chain connects TRBV6-1 to TRBJ2-4, with TRBD1 matching 8 bases. In germline, CDR1 is MNHNS, CDR2 SASEGT. Trimming took 3 bases from V and 1 from J; bases not matched to a gene: 5. The CDR3 totals 16 residues.

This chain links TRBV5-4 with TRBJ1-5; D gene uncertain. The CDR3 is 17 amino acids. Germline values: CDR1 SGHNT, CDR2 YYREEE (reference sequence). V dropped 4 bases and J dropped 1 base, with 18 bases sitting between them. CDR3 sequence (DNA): TGTGCCAGCAGCAAAAACGGCGGGCATGAGAGCAATCAGCCCCAGCATTTT. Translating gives CASSKNGGHESNQPQHF.

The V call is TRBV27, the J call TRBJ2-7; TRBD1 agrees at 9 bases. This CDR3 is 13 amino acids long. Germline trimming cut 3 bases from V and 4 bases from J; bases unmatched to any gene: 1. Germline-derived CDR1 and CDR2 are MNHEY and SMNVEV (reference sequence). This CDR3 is CASSFGTGYEQYF. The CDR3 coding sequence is TGTGCCAGCAGTTTCGGGACAGGGTACGAGCAGTACTTC.

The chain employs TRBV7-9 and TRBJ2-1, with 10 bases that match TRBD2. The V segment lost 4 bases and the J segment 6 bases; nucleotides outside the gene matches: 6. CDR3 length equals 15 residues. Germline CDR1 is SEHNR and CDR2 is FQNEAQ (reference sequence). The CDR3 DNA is TGTGCCAGCAGCTGGAGCGGGGGGGCCACCAATGAGCAGTTCTTC. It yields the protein CASSWSGGATNEQFF.

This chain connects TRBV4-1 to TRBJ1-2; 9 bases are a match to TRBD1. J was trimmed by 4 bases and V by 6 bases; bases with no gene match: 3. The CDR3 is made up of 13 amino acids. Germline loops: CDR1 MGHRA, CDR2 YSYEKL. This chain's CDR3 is CASRQGAGYGYTF. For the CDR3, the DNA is TGCGCCAGCAGACAGGGGGCGGGCTATGGCTACACCTTC.

CDR3: CASSQPGTSGTYEQYF. DNA for the CDR3: TGTGCCAGCAGTCAACCCGGGACTAGCGGGACCTACGAGCAGTACTTC. V is TRBV28 and J is TRBJ2-7, with 13 nucleotides matching TRBD2. CDR3 length equals 16 residues. Germline V lookup: CDR1 MDHEN, CDR2 SYDVKM. V trimming: 5 bases; J trimming: 2 bases; junction bases outside the gene matches: 6.

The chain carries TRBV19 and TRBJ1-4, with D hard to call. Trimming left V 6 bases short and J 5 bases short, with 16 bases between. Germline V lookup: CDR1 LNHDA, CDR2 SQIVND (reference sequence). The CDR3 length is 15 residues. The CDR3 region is CASSITWQLNEKLFF. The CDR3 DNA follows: TGTGCCAGTAGCATCACCTGGCAGTTAAATGAAAAACTGTTTTTT. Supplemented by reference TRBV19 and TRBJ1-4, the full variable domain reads DGGITQSPKYLFRKEGQNVTLSCEQNLNHDAMYWYRQDPGQGLRLIYYSQIVNDFQKGDIAEGYSVSREKKESFPLTVTSAQKNPTAFYLCASSITWQLNEKLFFGSGTQLSVL.

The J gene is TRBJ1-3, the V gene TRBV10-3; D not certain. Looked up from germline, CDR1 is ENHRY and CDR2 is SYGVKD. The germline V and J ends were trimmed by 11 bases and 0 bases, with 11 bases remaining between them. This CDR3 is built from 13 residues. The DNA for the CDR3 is TGTGCCGCTACGATTAGCTCTGGAAACACCATATATTTT. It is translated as CAATISSGNTIYF.

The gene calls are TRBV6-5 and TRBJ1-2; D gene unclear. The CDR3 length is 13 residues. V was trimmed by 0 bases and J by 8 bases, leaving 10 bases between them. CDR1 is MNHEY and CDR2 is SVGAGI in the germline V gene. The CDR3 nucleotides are TGTGCCAGCAGTTACTCGGGCCTCAGGGGCTACACCTTC. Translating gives CASSYSGLRGYTF.

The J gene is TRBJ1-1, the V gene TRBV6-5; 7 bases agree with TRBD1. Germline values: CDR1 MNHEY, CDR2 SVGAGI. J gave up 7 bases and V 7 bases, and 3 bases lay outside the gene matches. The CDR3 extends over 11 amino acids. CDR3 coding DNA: TGTGCCAGCAACGCAGGGGGTGAAGCTTTCTTT. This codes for CASNAGGEAFF.

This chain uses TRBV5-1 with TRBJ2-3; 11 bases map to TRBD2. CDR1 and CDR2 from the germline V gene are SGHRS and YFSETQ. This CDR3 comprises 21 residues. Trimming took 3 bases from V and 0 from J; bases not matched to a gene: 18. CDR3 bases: TGCGCCAGCAGCTCAACTCCCAACGTACTGGGACTAGCGGCAAGCACAGATACGCAGTATTTT. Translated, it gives CASSSTPNVLGLAASTDTQYF.

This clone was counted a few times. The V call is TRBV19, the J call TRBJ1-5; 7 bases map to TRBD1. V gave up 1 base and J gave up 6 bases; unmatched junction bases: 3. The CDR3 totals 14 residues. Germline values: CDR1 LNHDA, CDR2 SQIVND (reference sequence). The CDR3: CASSIAQGRQPQHF. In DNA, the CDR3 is TGTGCCAGTAGTATAGCACAGGGGCGTCAGCCCCAGCATTTT.